This TCR beta chain came from a study of T cells after yellow fever vaccination. MiXCR was run by TCRdb on the 5' RACE reads, yielding one entry per CDR3 protein. The sample holds 170,000 or so distinct CDR3 sequences, 9.3% seen once. V was cut by 2 bases and J by 5 bases, with 12 bases left in between. This CDR3 spans 15 amino acids. The germline gives CDR1 MNHEY, CDR2 SVGAGI. This clonotype was seen a few times. As yet, its antigen is unknown. Study findings and constraints: Post-booster repertoires contained most primary-vaccination clones again (96% CD4, around 89% CD8).

This TCR came from a man in his late teens or twenties who received the YFV17D yellow fever vaccine. The genes are TRBV6-5 and TRBJ1-4; D perhaps matches TRBD1 (5 bases). The material sequenced was CD8+ T cells sorted from PBMCs, taken 45 days after the yellow fever booster vaccination. The CDR3: CASSYQQETNEKLFF. Here the CDR3 DNA reads TGTGCCAGCAGTTACCAACAGGAAACGAATGAAAAACTGTTTTTT.